This TCR beta chain stems from a study of vaccination and CD4 T cells after COVID-19. Study-level results: A nonsignificant rise from roughly 22 to 38 was seen in the median number of SARS-CoV-2-reactive clonotypes. Relatively few convalescent patients were studied; early post-infection timepoints were not included.

CD4+ T cells that had been cultured provided DNA sequenced with the Oncomine TCR Beta short-read assay. Cultured CD4+ T cells were the source of extracted genomic DNA. MiXCR, run by TCRdb on the PCR reads, gives a single entry per CDR3 protein. The table has about 15,000 distinct CDR3 sequences, roughly 48% seen once. This CDR3 comprises 15 residues. Germline CDR1 SEHNR, CDR2 FQNEAQ (reference sequence). The V segment lost 0 bases and the J segment 3 bases; nucleotides outside the gene matches: 3. Treatment indicated: 10-day PBMC culture with coronavirus spike peptide pools or control peptides (ViraFEST assay). All positive PCR tests were dated between March and December 2020, predating US Alpha, Beta and Delta variants. For this clonotype: Its specificity is not known.

The chain has TRBV7-9 and TRBJ2-3, with 7 nucleotides matching TRBD2. The source material was CD4+ T cells from blood, cultured in vitro. The source is a human donor who had recovered from COVID-19. The CDR3 sequence: CASSLAAGVTDTQYF. For the CDR3, the DNA is TGTGCCAGCAGCTTAGCCGCGGGAGTAACAGATACGCAGTATTTT.